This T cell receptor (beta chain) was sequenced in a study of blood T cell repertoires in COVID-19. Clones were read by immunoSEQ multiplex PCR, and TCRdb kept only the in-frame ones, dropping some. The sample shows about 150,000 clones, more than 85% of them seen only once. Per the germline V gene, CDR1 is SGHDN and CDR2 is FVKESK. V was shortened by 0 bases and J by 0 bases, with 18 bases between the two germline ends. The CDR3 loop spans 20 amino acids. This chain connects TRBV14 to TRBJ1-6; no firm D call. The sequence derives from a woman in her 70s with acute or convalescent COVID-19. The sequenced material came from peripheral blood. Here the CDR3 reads CASSQDASRGVSSYNSPLHF. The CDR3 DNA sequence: TGTGCCAGCAGCCAAGATGCGAGTCGAGGAGTGAGCTCCTATAATTCACCCCTCCACTTT.